Following are 21 T cell receptor beta chains from one sample sequenced in a study of T-cell memory formation after mild COVID-19. A single record per CDR3 protein comes from TCRdb applying MiXCR to the 5' RACE reads. The sample carries 300,000 to 400,000 distinct CDR3 sequences, roughly 15% recorded once. The sequencing input was PBMCs or a T cell subset sorted from them (not recorded which). The receptors were sampled from a man in his late teens or twenties who had mild COVID-19 (a few samples of this study predate the infection). Cell type and time point are not known.

This clonotype has more than one count but fewer than ten. The chain joins TRBV20-1 to TRBJ1-2, with no clear D. CDR3 length equals 16 residues. The germline V gene encodes CDR1 DFQATT and CDR2 SNEGSKA (reference sequence). V was cut by 0 bases and J by 3 bases, with 17 bases left in between. The CDR3 reads CSARDKSLDGDYGYTF. CDR3 nucleotide sequence: TGCAGTGCTAGAGATAAAAGTCTCGACGGCGACTATGGCTACACCTTC.

This clonotype turned up a few times. The chain recombines TRBV6-2 or TRBV6-3 with TRBJ2-3; D gene ambiguous. The CDR3 sequence is 12 residues long. V lost 6 bases, J lost 7 bases, and 11 bases lay in between. Per germline, CDR1 MNHEY and CDR2 SVGEGT. Here the CDR3 DNA reads TGTGCCAGCAGCACAACCCTTAATACGCAGTATTTT. Amino acid sequence: CASSTTLNTQYF.

The chain carries TRBV2 and TRBJ2-2, with D maybe TRBD1 (6 bases). Germline values: CDR1 SNHLY, CDR2 FYNNEI. CDR3 length: 16 amino acids. V was shortened by 3 bases and J by 2 bases, with 13 bases between the two germline ends. CDR3 in amino acids: CASSDRGRGNTGELFF. CDR3 sequence (DNA): TGTGCCAGCAGTGACAGAGGCAGGGGAAACACCGGGGAGCTGTTTTTT.

This clonotype was observed a handful of times. This chain joins TRBV28 and TRBJ2-7, with 7 bases that match TRBD1. Germline V gene lookup returns CDR1 MDHEN and CDR2 SYDVKM. Germline trimming cut 5 bases from V and 3 bases from J; bases unmatched to any gene: 7. The CDR3 is made up of 14 amino acids. The CDR3 DNA reads as TGTGCCAGCAGTGACAGGGTTCGGGACTACGAGCAGTACGTC. It translates to CASSDRVRDYEQYV.

This clonotype was observed a few times. The chain is built from TRBV2 and TRBJ2-3; 7 bases fit TRBD1. CDR1 SNHLY and CDR2 FYNNEI come from the germline V gene. The trim removed 8 bases at V and 2 bases at J, leaving 7 bases unmatched. The CDR3 is 14 residues long. CDR3 loop: CASARDSHTDTQYF. For the CDR3, the DNA is TGTGCCAGCGCTCGGGACAGCCACACAGATACGCAGTATTTT.

This clonotype qualifies as large (0.1 to 1%). The V gene is TRBV5-4, the J gene TRBJ1-6; no definite D call. This CDR3 region has 16 residues. V shed 5 bases and J shed 0 bases, with 12 bases lying between them. Looked up from germline, CDR1 is SGHNT and CDR2 is YYREEE (reference sequence). This CDR3 reads CASRAMKGSYNSPLHF. In nucleotides, the CDR3 is TGTGCCAGCAGGGCCATGAAGGGCTCCTATAATTCACCCCTCCACTTT.

The chain carries TRBV21-1 and TRBJ2-7. TRBV21-1 corresponds to a pseudogene. The CDR3 runs to 15 residues. The CDR3: CASSWDSPDGYEQYV. For the CDR3, the DNA is TGTGCCAGCAGCTGGGATTCGCCAGACGGCTACGAGCAGTACGTC.

This clonotype was seen only a few times. This rearrangement joins TRBV5-8 to TRBJ2-5; D perhaps matches TRBD2 (6 bases). Trimming stripped 1 base from V and 4 bases from J, with 11 bases between. CDR3 size: 14 residues. Germline V gene lookup returns CDR1 SGHTS and CDR2 YDEGEE. CDR3 sequence: CASSLRQGLETQYF. For the CDR3, the DNA is TGTGCCAGCAGCTTGAGGCAGGGACTAGAGACCCAGTACTTC.

This clonotype has more than one count but fewer than ten. This chain links TRBV10-3 with TRBJ1-6; a weak D match, TRBD1 (6 bases). The germline V gene has CDR1 ENHRY and CDR2 SYGVKD. With 0 bases removed from V and 13 bases from J, the gap between germline ends came to 10 bases. The CDR3 loop spans 13 amino acids. The CDR3 sequence is CAISESAGAPLHF. CDR3 nucleotide sequence: TGTGCCATCAGTGAGTCGGCAGGGGCGCCCCTCCACTTT.

This rearrangement joins TRBV9 to TRBJ1-1; unclear D gene. Germline CDR1 reads SGDLS; CDR2 reads YYNGEE. The CDR3 covers 9 residues. Here the CDR3 DNA reads TGTGCGGCTAACACTGAAGCTTTCTTT. This codes for CAANTEAFF.

This clonotype was seen a handful of times. J is TRBJ2-3 and V is TRBV4-3, with 9 bases that match TRBD1. Germline V gene data show CDR1 as LGHNA and CDR2 as YSLEER. The ends lost 3 bases at V and 5 bases at J; junction bases unmatched: 3. There are 14 residues in the CDR3. In DNA form, the CDR3 reads TGCGCCAGCAGCCAGGGACAGGGAAGAGATACGCAGTATTTT. Translation: CASSQGQGRDTQYF.

This clonotype was counted only a few times. The chain links TRBV9 to TRBJ2-1; 10 nucleotides line up with TRBD2. Germline lookup yields CDR1 SGDLS and CDR2 YYNGEE. The CDR3 contains 15 residues. The trim removed 2 bases at V and 7 bases at J, leaving 6 bases unmatched. CDR3 loop: CASSVWVAGGNEQFF. CDR3 in DNA: TGTGCCAGCAGCGTTTGGGTAGCGGGGGGAAATGAGCAGTTCTTC.

This clonotype was seen a few times. V is TRBV6-2 or TRBV6-3 and J is TRBJ2-3; 8 bases align to TRBD1. The germline V gene has CDR1 MNHEY and CDR2 SVGEGT. The junction had 16 bases not matched to a gene; V was cut back by 8 bases and J by 6 bases. The CDR3 is made up of 16 amino acids. CDR3 amino acids: CASWSDGRGLWDTQYF. The CDR3 DNA reads TGTGCCAGCTGGTCCGATGGCAGGGGGCTGTGGGATACGCAGTATTTT.

The rearrangement links TRBV7-9 to TRBJ2-1; no reliable D call. The CDR3 is made up of 11 amino acids. Germline CDR1 reads SEHNR; CDR2 reads FQNEAQ (reference sequence). V was cut by 6 bases and J by 13 bases, with 13 bases left in between. CDR3 protein: CASSPTDTQFF. The CDR3 bases are TGTGCCAGCAGTCCTACAGATACCCAGTTCTTC. The full variable domain, rest sourced from reference TRBV7-9 and TRBJ2-1, is DTGVSQNPRHKITKRGQNVTFRCDPISEHNRLYWYRQTLGQGPEFLTYFQNEAQLEKSRLLSDRFSAERPKGSFSTLEIQRTEQGDSAMYLCASSPTDTQFFGPGTRLTVL.

The chain couples TRBV7-2 to TRBJ1-2, with D uncertain. V shed 4 bases and J shed 8 bases, with 11 bases lying between them. This CDR3 has 12 amino acids. Germline V lookup: CDR1 SGHTA, CDR2 FQGNSA. The CDR3 DNA is TGTGCCAGCAGCTCCGAACGATTGGGCTACACCTTC. The encoded protein is CASSSERLGYTF.

This clonotype was counted at least ten times. The J gene is TRBJ1-6, the V gene TRBV12-3 or TRBV12-4; D remains ambiguous. V lost 7 bases to trimming and J lost 5 bases, with 18 bases between them. The CDR3 extends over 16 amino acids. DNA of the CDR3: TGTGCCAGCACTCCCGCTTTGGGCAGTAATAATTCACCCCTCCACTTT. Translating gives CASTPALGSNNSPLHF.

J is TRBJ1-2 and V is TRBV6-6; TRBD1 matches 9 bases. The CDR3 consists of 15 residues. J lost 7 bases, V lost 2 bases, and 8 bases had no gene match. The germline CDR1 and CDR2 sequences are MNHNY and SVGAGI (reference sequence). The CDR3 spells CASSYTRTGESGYTF. CDR3 DNA: TGTGCCAGCAGTTACACCCGGACAGGGGAAAGTGGCTACACCTTC.

Remarks on this clonotype: A read error is possible here, since a much larger clone lies one base away. CDR3 in amino acids: CASSFPGSEDEQYF. The CDR3 nucleotides read TGCGCCAGCAGCTTTCCAGGGTCAGAGGACGAGCAGTACTTC. V usage is TRBV5-1 and J usage is TRBJ2-7; tentative D call: TRBD1 (5 bases). CDR3 length: 14 amino acids. V lost 2 bases to trimming and J lost 5 bases, with 14 bases between them. CDR1 SGHRS and CDR2 YFSETQ come from the germline V gene.

The V and J genes are TRBV7-2 and TRBJ2-6; D is undetermined. The CDR3 loop spans 17 amino acids. V was clipped by 3 bases and J by 0 bases, with 12 bases between them. Germline CDR1 is SGHTA and CDR2 is FQGNSA. CDR3 protein: CASSFSSTRSGANVLTF. DNA for the CDR3: TGTGCCAGCAGCTTCAGCAGCACCCGCTCTGGGGCCAACGTCCTGACTTTC.

At least ten counts were recorded for this clonotype. The chain couples TRBV7-2 to TRBJ2-7, with TRBD1 as a possible D gene (5 bases). Germline-derived CDR1 and CDR2 are SGHTA and FQGNSA. The CDR3 loop spans 14 amino acids. Trimming removed 5 bases at V and 2 bases at J, with 13 bases between. This CDR3 is CASSTFDRPYEQYF. CDR3 DNA: TGTGCCAGCAGCACCTTCGACAGACCCTACGAGCAGTACTTC. The entire variable domain, with the rest obtained from reference TRBV7-2 and TRBJ2-7, is as follows: GAGVSQSPSNKVTEKGKDVELRCDPISGHTALYWYRQSLGQGLEFLIYFQGNSAPDKSGLPSDRFSAERTGGSVSTLTIQRTQQEDSAVYLCASSTFDRPYEQYFGPGTRLTVT.

V gene TRBV20-1 combines with J gene TRBJ2-2; 7 positions agree with TRBD1. The germline V gene has CDR1 DFQATT and CDR2 SNEGSKA (reference sequence). This CDR3 has 13 residues. The V and J ends lost 3 bases and 6 bases, in that order; junction bases with no gene match: 4. The CDR3 sequence is CSASDRDAGELFF. The CDR3 bases are TGCAGTGCTAGTGACAGGGACGCCGGGGAGCTGTTTTTT.